Sequencing of this T cell receptor (beta chain) was carried out in a study of OX40 agonist ivuxolimab in advanced cancers. As for the study in general: Around 40% of patients had received prior checkpoint inhibitor therapy. Notes on the study in general: Within 6 weeks, CD4+ and CD8+ blood T cells expanded clonally at 0.1 to 3.0 mg/kg. Relative to CD4+ cells, CD8+ T cells on average had more expanded clones.

Produced via immunoSEQ multiplex PCR; TCRdb's table is partial and in-frame only. The data contain tens of thousands of clones, 86% of them seen just once; the ten biggest clones take up over 1%. Only one count was recorded for this clone. Its antigen is unidentified. Germline lookup yields CDR1 MNHEY and CDR2 SMNVEV (reference sequence). Trimming stripped 5 bases from V and 5 bases from J, with 15 bases between. The CDR3 length is 14 residues. The TCR sequence derives from an adult with an advanced solid tumor such as melanoma, head and neck, liver or kidney cancer. The rearrangement uses TRBV27 and TRBJ2-5, with D possibly matching TRBD2 (5 bases). Sequencing was performed on CD4+ or CD8+ T cells sorted from blood, taken in a trial of the OX40 agonist ivuxolimab. The CDR3 DNA reads TGTGCCAGCAGTCCTCGCCCCTCGGGGGAGACCCAGTACTTC. This sequence encodes CASSPRPSGETQYF.